This is a list of T cell receptor beta chains from one sample in a study of cytotoxic CD8 clonotypes in ibrutinib-treated CLL. Generated by immunoSEQ multiplex PCR, the TCRdb table keeps only in-frame clones and is missing some. The sample contains over 200,000 clones, nearly 80% of which appear only once. Material: PBMCs, obtained after 12 months of ibrutinib treatment. The receptors were gathered from a human donor with chronic lymphocytic leukemia. The CDR3 runs from the conserved cysteine through the conserved F or W. The D gene is left open where the match is weak. Expanded clones are given a class, and other clones once, few, many or no size at all.

cdr3_length: 16; j_call: TRBJ1-1; clone_size: once; v_call: TRBV7-9; d_call: -; cdr3_aa: CATTPRPTDMNTEAFF; cdr3_nt: TGTGCCACAACCCCCCGACCCACAGATATGAACACTGAAGCTTTCTTT
cdr3_length: 15; j_call: TRBJ2-1; clone_size: many; v_call: TRBV30; d_call: TRBD2; cdr3_aa: CAWRGLAGAYNEQFF; cdr3_nt: TGTGCCTGGAGGGGACTAGCGGGGGCCTACAATGAGCAGTTCTTC
cdr3_length: 14; j_call: TRBJ2-2; clone_size: -; v_call: TRBV30; d_call: -; cdr3_aa: CAWSVLVRDGELFF; cdr3_nt: TGTGCCTGGAGTGTACTCGTGAGGGATGGGGAGCTGTTTTTT
cdr3_length: 15; j_call: TRBJ2-7; clone_size: -; v_call: TRBV6-1; d_call: -; cdr3_aa: CASSESVGRAYEQYF; cdr3_nt: TGTGCCAGCAGTGAATCTGTGGGGCGGGCCTACGAGCAGTACTTC
cdr3_length: 12; j_call: TRBJ1-1; clone_size: -; v_call: TRBV6-1; d_call: -; cdr3_aa: CASTEFREEAFF; cdr3_nt: TGTGCCAGCACCGAATTCAGGGAGGAAGCTTTCTTT
cdr3_length: 16; j_call: TRBJ2-2; clone_size: -; v_call: TRBV7-9; d_call: TRBD1; cdr3_aa: CASSQGQGSSTGELFF; cdr3_nt: TGTGCCAGCAGCCAAGGACAGGGGTCGAGCACCGGGGAGCTGTTTTTT
cdr3_length: 15; j_call: TRBJ2-7; clone_size: few; v_call: TRBV19; d_call: -; cdr3_aa: CASSIEAQGSYEQYF; cdr3_nt: TGTGCCAGTAGTATCGAGGCCCAGGGCTCCTACGAGCAGTACTTC
cdr3_length: 12; j_call: TRBJ1-2; clone_size: -; v_call: TRBV6-5; d_call: -; cdr3_aa: CASQGANYGYTF; cdr3_nt: TGTGCCAGCCAAGGGGCGAACTATGGCTACACCTTC
cdr3_length: 15; j_call: TRBJ1-2; clone_size: -; v_call: TRBV9; d_call: TRBD1; cdr3_aa: CASSVGTRDSYGYTF; cdr3_nt: TGTGCCAGCAGCGTAGGGACCCGGGACAGCTATGGCTACACCTTC
cdr3_length: 13; j_call: TRBJ2-2; clone_size: -; v_call: TRBV11-2; d_call: -; cdr3_aa: CASRVPLAGELFF; cdr3_nt: TGTGCCAGCAGAGTCCCGTTGGCCGGGGAGCTGTTTTTT
cdr3_length: 16; j_call: TRBJ1-1; clone_size: few; v_call: TRBV18; d_call: -; cdr3_aa: CASSPGPGLVNTEAFF; cdr3_nt: TGTGCCAGCTCACCGGGCCCAGGGCTTGTGAACACTGAAGCTTTCTTT
cdr3_length: 12; j_call: TRBJ2-2; clone_size: -; v_call: TRBV30; d_call: TRBD1; cdr3_aa: CAFTGGTGELFF; cdr3_nt: TGTGCCTTTACAGGGGGCACCGGGGAGCTGTTTTTT
cdr3_length: 17; j_call: TRBJ2-1; clone_size: -; v_call: TRBV18; d_call: TRBD2; cdr3_aa: CASSPTPGLVGHNEQFF; cdr3_nt: TGTGCCAGCTCACCCACCCCGGGACTAGTGGGGCACAATGAGCAGTTCTTC
cdr3_length: 15; j_call: TRBJ1-1; clone_size: few; v_call: TRBV2; d_call: TRBD1; cdr3_aa: CASSGPGQGGSEAFF; cdr3_nt: TGTGCCAGCAGTGGACCGGGACAGGGGGGATCTGAAGCTTTCTTT
cdr3_length: 12; j_call: TRBJ2-3; clone_size: few; v_call: TRBV2; d_call: -; cdr3_aa: CASRPSQDTQYF; cdr3_nt: TGTGCCAGCAGGCCGAGCCAAGATACGCAGTATTTT
cdr3_length: 15; j_call: TRBJ1-1; clone_size: -; v_call: TRBV28; d_call: TRBD1; cdr3_aa: CASSLGGGAHTEAFF; cdr3_nt: TGTGCCAGCAGTTTAGGAGGGGGCGCGCACACTGAAGCTTTCTTT
cdr3_length: 14; j_call: TRBJ2-3; clone_size: once; v_call: TRBV5-4; d_call: TRBD2; cdr3_aa: CASSPGLAGDTQYF; cdr3_nt: TGTGCCAGCAGCCCAGGACTAGCGGGGGATACGCAGTATTTT